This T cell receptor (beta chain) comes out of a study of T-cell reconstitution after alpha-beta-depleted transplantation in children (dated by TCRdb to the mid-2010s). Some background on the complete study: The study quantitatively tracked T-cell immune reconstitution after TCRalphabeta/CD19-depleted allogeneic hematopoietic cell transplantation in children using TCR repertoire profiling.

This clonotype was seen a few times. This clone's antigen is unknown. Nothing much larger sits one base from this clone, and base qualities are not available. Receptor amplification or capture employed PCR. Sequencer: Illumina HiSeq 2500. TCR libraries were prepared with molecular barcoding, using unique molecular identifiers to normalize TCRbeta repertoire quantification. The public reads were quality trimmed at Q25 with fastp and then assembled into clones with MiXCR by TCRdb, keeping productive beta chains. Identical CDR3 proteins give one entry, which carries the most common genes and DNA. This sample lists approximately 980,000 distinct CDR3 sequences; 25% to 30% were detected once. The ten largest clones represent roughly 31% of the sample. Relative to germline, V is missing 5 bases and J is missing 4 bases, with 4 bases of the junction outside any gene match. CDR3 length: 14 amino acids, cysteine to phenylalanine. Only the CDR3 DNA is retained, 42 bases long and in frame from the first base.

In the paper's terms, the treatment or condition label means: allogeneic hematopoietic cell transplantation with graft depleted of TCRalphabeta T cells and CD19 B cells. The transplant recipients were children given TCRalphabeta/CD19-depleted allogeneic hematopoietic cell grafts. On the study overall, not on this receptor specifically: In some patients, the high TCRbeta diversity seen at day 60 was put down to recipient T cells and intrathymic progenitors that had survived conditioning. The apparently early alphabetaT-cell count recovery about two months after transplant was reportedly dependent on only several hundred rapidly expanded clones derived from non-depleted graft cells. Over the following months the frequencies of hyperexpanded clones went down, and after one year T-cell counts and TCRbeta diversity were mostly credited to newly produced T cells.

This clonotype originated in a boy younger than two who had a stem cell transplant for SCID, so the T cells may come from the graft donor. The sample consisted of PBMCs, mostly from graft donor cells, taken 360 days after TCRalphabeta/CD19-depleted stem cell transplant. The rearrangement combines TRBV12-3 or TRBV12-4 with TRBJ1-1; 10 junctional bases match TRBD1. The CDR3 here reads CASSVWDRGTEAFF. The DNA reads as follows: TGTGCCAGCAGTGTATGGGACAGGGGCACTGAAGCTTTCTTT.